The clone carrying this TCR beta chain was seen only a few times. Trimming removed 2 bases from V and 4 bases from J; junction bases left unmatched: 13. Germline CDR1 and CDR2: SGDLS and YYNGEE. The CDR3 has 18 amino acids. Per the study methods: Researchers report that nucleated cell counts were estimated from reference gene primer amplification. The repertoire was sequenced with immunoSEQ multiplex PCR; TCRdb's copy has only in-frame clones and lacks some. The V and J calls and clone size come from that table; D and trimming were worked out from the DNA. The table has approximately 28,000 clones, more than 75% seen once. The sample originates from a study of blood T cell repertoires in COVID-19. Turning to the study itself: Acute and convalescent COVID-19 samples came from the United States, Italy and Spain.

The chain joins TRBV9 to TRBJ2-1; 9 positions agree with TRBD2. Sequencing was performed on peripheral blood. The receptor was derived from a human donor in a cohort sampled during active COVID-19. The CDR3: CASSVLAGADKTYNEQFF. The CDR3 nucleotides are TGTGCCAGCAGCGTGTTAGCGGGGGCCGACAAAACGTACAATGAGCAGTTCTTC.